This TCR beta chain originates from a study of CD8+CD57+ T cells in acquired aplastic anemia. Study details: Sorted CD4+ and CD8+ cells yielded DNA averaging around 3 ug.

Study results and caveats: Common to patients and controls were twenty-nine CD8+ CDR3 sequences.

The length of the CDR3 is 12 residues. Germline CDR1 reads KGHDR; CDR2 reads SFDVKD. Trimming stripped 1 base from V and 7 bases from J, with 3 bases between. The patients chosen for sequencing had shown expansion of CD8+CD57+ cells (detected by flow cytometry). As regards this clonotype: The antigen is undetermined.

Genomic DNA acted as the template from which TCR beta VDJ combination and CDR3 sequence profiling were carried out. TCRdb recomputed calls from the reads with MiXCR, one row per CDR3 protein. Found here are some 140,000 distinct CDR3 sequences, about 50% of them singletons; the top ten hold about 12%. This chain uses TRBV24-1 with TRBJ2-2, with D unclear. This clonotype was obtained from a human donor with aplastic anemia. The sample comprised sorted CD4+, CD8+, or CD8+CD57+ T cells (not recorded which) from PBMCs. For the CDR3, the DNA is TGTGCCACCAGTGATTTTGTCGGGGAGCTGTTTTTT. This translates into CATSDFVGELFF.